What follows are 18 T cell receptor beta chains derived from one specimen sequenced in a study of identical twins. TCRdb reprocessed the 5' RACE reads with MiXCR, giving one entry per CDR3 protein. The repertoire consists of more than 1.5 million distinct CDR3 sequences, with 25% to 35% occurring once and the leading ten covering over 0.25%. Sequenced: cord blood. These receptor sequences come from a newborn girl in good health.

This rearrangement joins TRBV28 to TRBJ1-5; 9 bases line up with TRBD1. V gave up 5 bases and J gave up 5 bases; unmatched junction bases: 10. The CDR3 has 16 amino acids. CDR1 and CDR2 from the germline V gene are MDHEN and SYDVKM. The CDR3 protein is CASSHSGGQGYQPQHF. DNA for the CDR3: TGTGCCAGCAGTCACTCCGGGGGACAGGGTTATCAGCCCCAGCATTTT.

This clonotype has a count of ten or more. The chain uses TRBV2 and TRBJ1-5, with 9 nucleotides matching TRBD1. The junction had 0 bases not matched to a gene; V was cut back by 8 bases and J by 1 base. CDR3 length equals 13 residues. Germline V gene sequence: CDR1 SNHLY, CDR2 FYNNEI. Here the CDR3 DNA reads TGTGCCAGCGGACAGGGGAGCAATCAGCCCCAGCATTTT. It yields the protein CASGQGSNQPQHF. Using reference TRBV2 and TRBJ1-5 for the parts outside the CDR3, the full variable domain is EPEVTQTPSHQVTQMGQEVILRCVPISNHLYFYWYRQILGQKVEFLVSFYNNEISEKSEIFDDQFSVERPDGSNFTLKIRSTKLEDSAMYFCASGQGSNQPQHFGDGTRLSIL.

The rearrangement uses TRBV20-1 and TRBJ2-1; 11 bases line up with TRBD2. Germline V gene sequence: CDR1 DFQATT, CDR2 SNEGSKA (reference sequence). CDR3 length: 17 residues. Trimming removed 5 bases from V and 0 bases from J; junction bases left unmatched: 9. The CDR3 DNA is TGCAGTGCTTCGGCTAGCGGGAGGTCTACCTCCTACAATGAGCAGTTCTTC. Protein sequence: CSASASGRSTSYNEQFF.

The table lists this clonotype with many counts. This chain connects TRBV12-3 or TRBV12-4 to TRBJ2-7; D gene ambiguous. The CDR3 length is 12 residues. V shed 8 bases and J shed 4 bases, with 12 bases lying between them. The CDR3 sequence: CASRPTGYEQYF. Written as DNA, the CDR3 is TGTGCCAGCCGCCCCACTGGATACGAGCAGTACTTC.

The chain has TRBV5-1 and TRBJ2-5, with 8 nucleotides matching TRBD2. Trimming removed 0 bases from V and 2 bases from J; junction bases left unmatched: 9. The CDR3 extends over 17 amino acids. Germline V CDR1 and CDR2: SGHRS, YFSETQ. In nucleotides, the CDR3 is TGCGCCAGCAGCTTGGCCGGGGGCGGGGGGATTCAAGAGACCCAGTACTTC. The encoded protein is CASSLAGGGGIQETQYF.

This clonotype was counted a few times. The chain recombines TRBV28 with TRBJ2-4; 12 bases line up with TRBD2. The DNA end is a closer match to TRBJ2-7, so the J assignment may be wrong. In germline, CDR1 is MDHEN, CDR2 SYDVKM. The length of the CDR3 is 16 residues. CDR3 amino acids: CASIRGRLAGGREQYF. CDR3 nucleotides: TGTGCCAGCATCAGGGGGCGTCTAGCGGGAGGGCGCGAGCAGTACTTC.

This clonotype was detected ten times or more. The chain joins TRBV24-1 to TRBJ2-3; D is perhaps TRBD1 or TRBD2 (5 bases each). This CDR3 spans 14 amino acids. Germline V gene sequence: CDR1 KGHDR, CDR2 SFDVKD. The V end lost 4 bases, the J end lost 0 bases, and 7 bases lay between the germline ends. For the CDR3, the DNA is TGTGCCACCAGTGAGTGGGACAGCACAGATACGCAGTATTTT. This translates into CATSEWDSTDTQYF.

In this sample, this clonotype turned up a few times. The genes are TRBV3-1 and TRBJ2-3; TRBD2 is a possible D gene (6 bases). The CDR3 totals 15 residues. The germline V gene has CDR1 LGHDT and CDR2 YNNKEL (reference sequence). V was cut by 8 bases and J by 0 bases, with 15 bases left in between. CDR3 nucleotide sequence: TGTGCCAGCGACTTGGCGGGATCCAGCACAGATACGCAGTATTTT. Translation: CASDLAGSSTDTQYF.

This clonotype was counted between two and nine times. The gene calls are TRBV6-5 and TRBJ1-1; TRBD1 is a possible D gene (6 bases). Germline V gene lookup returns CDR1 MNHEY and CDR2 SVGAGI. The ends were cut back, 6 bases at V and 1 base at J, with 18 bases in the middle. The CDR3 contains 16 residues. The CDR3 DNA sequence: TGTGCCAGCAGCCTTGGGCGTACAGGGTGGAACACTGAAGCTTTCTTT. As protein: CASSLGRTGWNTEAFF.

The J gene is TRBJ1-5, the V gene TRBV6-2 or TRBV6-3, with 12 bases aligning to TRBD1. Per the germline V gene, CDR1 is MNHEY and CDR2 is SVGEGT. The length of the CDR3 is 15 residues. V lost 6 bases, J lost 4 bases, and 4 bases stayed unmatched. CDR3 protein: CASRQGQGANQPQHF. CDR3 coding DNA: TGTGCCAGCAGACAGGGACAGGGGGCTAATCAGCCCCAGCATTTT.

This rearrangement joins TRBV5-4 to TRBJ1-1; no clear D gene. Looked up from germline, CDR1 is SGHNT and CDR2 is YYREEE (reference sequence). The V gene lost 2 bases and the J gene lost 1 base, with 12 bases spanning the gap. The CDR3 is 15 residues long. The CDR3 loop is CASSFKAVQNTEAFF. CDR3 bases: TGTGCCAGCAGCTTTAAGGCGGTACAGAACACTGAAGCTTTCTTT.

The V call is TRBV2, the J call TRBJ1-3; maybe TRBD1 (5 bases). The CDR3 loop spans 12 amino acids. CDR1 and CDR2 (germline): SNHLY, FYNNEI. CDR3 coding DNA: TGTGGGACGAGGGGCTCTGGAAACACCATATATTTT. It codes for CGTRGSGNTIYF.

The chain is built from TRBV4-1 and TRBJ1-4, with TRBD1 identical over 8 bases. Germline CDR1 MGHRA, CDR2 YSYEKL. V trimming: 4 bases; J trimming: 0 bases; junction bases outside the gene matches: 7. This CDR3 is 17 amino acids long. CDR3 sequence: CASSPGQGRATNEKLFF. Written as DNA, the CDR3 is TGCGCCAGCAGCCCCGGACAGGGAAGGGCAACTAATGAAAAACTGTTTTTT.

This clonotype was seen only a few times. This CDR3 reads CASSQFTSGSVEQYF. Here the CDR3 DNA reads TGCGCCAGCAGCCAATTCACTAGCGGGAGTGTCGAGCAGTACTTC. This chain connects TRBV4-1 to TRBJ2-7; TRBD2 matches at 11 bases. Germline-derived CDR1 and CDR2 are MGHRA and YSYEKL. Trimming removed 2 bases from V and 6 bases from J; junction bases left unmatched: 6. The CDR3 has 15 residues.

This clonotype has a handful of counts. CDR3 sequence reads: CATSESDTQYF. CDR3 DNA: TGTGCCACCAGTGAATCAGATACGCAGTATTTT. This rearrangement joins TRBV24-1 to TRBJ2-3; no definite D call. Germline assignment: CDR1 KGHDR and CDR2 SFDVKD. This CDR3 comprises 11 residues. Trimming took 4 bases from V and 4 from J, leaving 2 bases between them.

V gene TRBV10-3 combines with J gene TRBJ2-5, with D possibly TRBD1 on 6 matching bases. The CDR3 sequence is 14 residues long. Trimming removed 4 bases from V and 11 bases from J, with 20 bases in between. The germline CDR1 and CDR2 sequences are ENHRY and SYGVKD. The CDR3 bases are TGTGCCATCAGTGGGGAACTTAGGGGGAATGAGCAGTACTTC. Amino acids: CAISGELRGNEQYF.

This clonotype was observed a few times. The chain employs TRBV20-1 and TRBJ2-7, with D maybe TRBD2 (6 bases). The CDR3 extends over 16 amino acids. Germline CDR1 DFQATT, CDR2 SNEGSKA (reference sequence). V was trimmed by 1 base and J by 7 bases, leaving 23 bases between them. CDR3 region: CSARVFGGNPLGEQYF. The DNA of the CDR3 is TGCAGTGCTAGAGTGTTTGGAGGGAACCCTTTGGGAGAGCAGTACTTC.

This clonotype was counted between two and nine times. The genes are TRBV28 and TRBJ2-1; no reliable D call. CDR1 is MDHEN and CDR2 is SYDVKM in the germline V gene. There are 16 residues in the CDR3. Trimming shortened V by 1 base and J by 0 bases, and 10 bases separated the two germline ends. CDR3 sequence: CASSLSAPSSYNEQFF. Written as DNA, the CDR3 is TGTGCCAGCAGTTTATCTGCCCCCAGCTCCTACAATGAGCAGTTCTTC.